These T cell receptor beta chains were read from a single sample in a study of shared clonotypes between healthy human individuals. Clones were sequenced by immunoSEQ multiplex PCR, and TCRdb holds only the in-frame ones, with some missing. The sample shows millions of clones, approximately 92% of them seen only once. The sample comprised naive CD4+ T cells sorted from blood. The source of these receptors is a man aged 18 to 30 in good health. CDR3s leave out the opening cysteine and the closing phenylalanine or tryptophan.

TRBV12-5	20	ASGLERYPDRIGYGNTGELF
TRBV30	11	AWNHKGSGELF
TRBV30	12	AWSLGRVVEKLF
TRBV30	12	AWRVQGGGYGYT
TRBV19	11	ASNDRGGSPLH
TRBV19	11	ASTRVWNTEAF
TRBV6-1	13	ASSERQGSAYGYT
TRBV5-4	14	ASSLLASGGKYEQY
TRBV14	12	ASSHLRQGNEQF
TRBV5-1	13	ASSPPGGYQETQY
TRBV6-5	13	ASTLAGRNTGELF
TRBV7-6	11	ASSLEVIETQY
TRBV5-1	14	ASSLAGTGINYGYT
TRBV5-4	14	ASSLTGATMNTEAF
TRBV15	14	ATSSGTSGSYNEQF
TRBV25-1	13	ASSESQDRSYGYT
TRBV19	12	ASRTGQPNQPQH
TRBV7-9	15	ASSLDGSGGQRTEAF
TRBV19	17	ASSITGTSGRANTGELF
TRBV6-5	14	ASSYSPGQESYEQY
TRBV5-1	13	ASSLESGSNQPQH
TRBV7-6	13	ASSLRGGYTDTQY
TRBV19	11	ASSTDRNYGYT
TRBV10-3	15	AISESTGSGRSDTQY